This T cell receptor beta chain was recorded in a study of identical twins. Whole-study findings and limits: Cord blood beta clonotypes present at high abundance carried fewer insertions; no such pattern appeared in memory repertoires. With beta out-of-frame sequences, excess sharing by twins was weaker. Models underestimated out-of-frame TCR alpha sharing in monozygotic twins.

TCRdb analysed the 5' RACE reads with MiXCR anew, one entry per CDR3 protein. The data contain 310,000 or so distinct CDR3 sequences, over 8.5% of them singletons. Only healthy Caucasians were included as donors. The CDR3 sequence is 14 residues long. After removal of 7 bases from V and 8 bases from J, the junction contained 8 bases not matched to a gene. Germline V gene lookup returns CDR1 SEHNR and CDR2 FQNEAQ (reference sequence). In its sample, this clonotype was seen many times. Antigen specificity is unknown. The data were also submitted as part of a second study, on yellow fever vaccine responses in identical twins.

The clonotype originates from a woman aged 18-30 years in good health. This chain joins TRBV7-9 and TRBJ2-1, with 10 bases aligning to TRBD1. Input material: CD8+ T cells sorted from blood. CDR3 coding DNA: TGTGCCAGCATTACGACAGGGGGCTTCGATGAGCAGTTCTTC. Translated, it gives CASITTGGFDEQFF.